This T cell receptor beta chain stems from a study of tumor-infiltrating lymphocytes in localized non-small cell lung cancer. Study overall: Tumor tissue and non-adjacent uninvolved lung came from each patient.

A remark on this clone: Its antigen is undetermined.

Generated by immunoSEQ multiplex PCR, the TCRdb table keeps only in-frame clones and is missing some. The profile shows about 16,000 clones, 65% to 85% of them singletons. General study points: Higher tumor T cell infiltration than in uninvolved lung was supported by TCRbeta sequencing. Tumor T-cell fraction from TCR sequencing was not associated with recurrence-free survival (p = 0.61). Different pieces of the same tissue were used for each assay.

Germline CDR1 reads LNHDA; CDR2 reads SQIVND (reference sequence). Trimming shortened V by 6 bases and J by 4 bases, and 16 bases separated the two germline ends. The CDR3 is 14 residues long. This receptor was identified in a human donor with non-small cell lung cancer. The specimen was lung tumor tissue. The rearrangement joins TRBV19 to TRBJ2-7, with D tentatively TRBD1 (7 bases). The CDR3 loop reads CASSPTTGRYEQYF. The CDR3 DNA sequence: TGTGCCAGTAGCCCAACGACAGGGAGGTACGAGCAGTACTTC.